The sequence of this T cell receptor (beta chain) was determined in a study of human T cells and chemical hapten exposure. This CDR3 region has 17 residues. Germline V gives CDR1 MDHEN, CDR2 SYDVKM. V was trimmed by 2 bases and J by 2 bases, leaving 13 bases between them. Each CDR3 protein is one row after TCRdb ran MiXCR on the RACE reads. The table has 250,000 or so distinct CDR3 sequences, 7.5% to 9% seen once; the top ten hold 0.9% to 1.5%. Described time point: pre-sensitization, week 0. Described treatment: therapeutic diphenylcyclopropenone sensitization with weekly scalp DPC. The source of this sequence is a man aged 18 to 29 with alopecia areata. Some clones in this sample may be carry-over from other donors' samples. The sequencing used whole blood, collected in connection with sensitization to the hapten diphenylcyclopropenone (DPC). The V call is TRBV28, the J call TRBJ1-6; weak D call: TRBD1 (6 bases). The CDR3 region has the DNA TGTGCCAGCAGTTTAAGGGGGTATCGCACCTATAATTCACCCCTCCACTTT. Translating it yields CASSLRGYRTYNSPLHF. The full variable domain, completed using reference TRBV28 and TRBJ1-6, is DVKVTQSSRYLVKRTGEKVFLECVQDMDHENMFWYRQDPGLGLRLIYFSYDVKMKEKGDIPEGYSVSREKKERFSLILESASTNQTSMYLCASSLRGYRTYNSPLHFGNGTRLTVT.